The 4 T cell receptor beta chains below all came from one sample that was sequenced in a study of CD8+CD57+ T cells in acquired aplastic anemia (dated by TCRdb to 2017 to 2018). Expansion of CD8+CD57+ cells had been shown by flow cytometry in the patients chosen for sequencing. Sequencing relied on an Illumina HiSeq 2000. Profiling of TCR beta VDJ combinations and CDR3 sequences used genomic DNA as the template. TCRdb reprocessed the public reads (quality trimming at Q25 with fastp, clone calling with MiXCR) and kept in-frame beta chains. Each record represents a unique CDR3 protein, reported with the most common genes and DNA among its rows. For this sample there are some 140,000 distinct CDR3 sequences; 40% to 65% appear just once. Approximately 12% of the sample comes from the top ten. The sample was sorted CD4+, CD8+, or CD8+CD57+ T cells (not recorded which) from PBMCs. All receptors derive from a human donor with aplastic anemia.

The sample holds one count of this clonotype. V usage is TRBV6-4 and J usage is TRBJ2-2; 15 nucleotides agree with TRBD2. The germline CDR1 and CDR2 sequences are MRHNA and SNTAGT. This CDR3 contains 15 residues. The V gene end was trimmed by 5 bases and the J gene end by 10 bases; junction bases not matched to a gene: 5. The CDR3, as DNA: TGTGCCAGCAGTCGGACTAGCGGGGGGGCCGCGGAGCTGTTTTTT. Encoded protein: CASSRTSGGAAELFF.

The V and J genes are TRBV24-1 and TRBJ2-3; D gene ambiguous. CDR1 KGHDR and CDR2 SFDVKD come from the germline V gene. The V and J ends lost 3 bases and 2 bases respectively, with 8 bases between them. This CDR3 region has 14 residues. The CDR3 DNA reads TGTGCCACCAGTGATCAACCGGCCACAGATACGCAGTATTTT. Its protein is CATSDQPATDTQYF.

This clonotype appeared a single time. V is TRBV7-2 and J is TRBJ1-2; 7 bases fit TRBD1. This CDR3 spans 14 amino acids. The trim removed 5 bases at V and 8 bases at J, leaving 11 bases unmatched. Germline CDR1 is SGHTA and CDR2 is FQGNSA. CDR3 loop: CASSPRTGMTGYTF. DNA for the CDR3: TGTGCCAGCAGCCCCCGGACAGGAATGACGGGCTACACCTTC.

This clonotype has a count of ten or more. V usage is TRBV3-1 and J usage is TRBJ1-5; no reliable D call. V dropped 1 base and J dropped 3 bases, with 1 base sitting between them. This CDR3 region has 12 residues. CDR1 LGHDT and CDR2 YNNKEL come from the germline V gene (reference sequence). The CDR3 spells CASSQANQPQHF. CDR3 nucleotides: TGTGCCAGCAGCCAAGCCAATCAGCCCCAGCATTTT.